The following is a T cell receptor (beta chain) sequence with its context. This sample was taken from a study of blood T cell repertoires in COVID-19. As for the study in general: In each case, the material was cDNA or gDNA derived from T cells, B-cell-depleted T cells, or PBMCs.

Authors' analysis steps: Cell counts per sample came from amplifying reference gene primers. This table comes from immunoSEQ multiplex PCR, and its TCRdb copy is limited to in-frame clones, with some not included. That table is the source of V, J and clone size, and D and trimming were worked out from the DNA. In the table there are around 300,000 clones, 80% to 90% of which are singletons. The CDR3 extends over 15 amino acids. Germline V CDR1 and CDR2: SEHNR, FQNEAQ (reference sequence). Trimming stripped 4 bases from V and 7 bases from J, with 19 bases between. This rearrangement joins TRBV7-9 to TRBJ1-1; TRBD1 might be the D (5 bases). The sequence came from a woman aged 70-85 years with acute or convalescent COVID-19. Sequencing was carried out using peripheral blood. DNA for the CDR3: TGTGCCAGCAGCTCGTACTCGGGCCGGGGGATTGAAGCTTTCTTT. Encoded protein: CASSSYSGRGIEAFF.